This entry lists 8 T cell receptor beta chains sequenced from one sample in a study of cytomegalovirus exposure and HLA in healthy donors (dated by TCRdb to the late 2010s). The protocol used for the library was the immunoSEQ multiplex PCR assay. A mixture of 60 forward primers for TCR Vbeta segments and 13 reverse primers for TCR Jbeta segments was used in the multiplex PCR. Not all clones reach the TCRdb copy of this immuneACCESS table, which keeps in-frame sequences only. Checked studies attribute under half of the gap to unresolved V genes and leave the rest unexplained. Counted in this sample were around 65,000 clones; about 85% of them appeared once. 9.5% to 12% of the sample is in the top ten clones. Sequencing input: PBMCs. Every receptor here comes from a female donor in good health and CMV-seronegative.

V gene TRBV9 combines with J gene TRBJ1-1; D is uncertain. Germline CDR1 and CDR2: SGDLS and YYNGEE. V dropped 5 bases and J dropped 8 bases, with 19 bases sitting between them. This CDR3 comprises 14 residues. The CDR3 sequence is CASRVVVGGGEAFF. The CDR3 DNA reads TGTGCCAGCAGGGTGGTCGTCGGTGGCGGGGAAGCTTTCTTT.

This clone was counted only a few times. The CDR3 sequence: CASSPGGANVLTF. In DNA form, the CDR3 reads TGTGCCAGCAGCCCGGGAGGGGCCAACGTCCTGACTTTC. This rearrangement joins TRBV13 to TRBJ2-6; a possible D gene is TRBD2 (5 bases). Germline V lookup: CDR1 PRHDT, CDR2 FYEKMQ (reference sequence). The CDR3 runs 13 residues. Trimming took off 5 bases at V and 4 bases at J, with 6 bases between the two ends. Full variable domain (missing parts from reference TRBV13 and TRBJ2-6): AAGVIQSPRHLIKEKRETATLKCYPIPRHDTVYWYQQGPGQDPQFLISFYEKMQSDKGSIPDRFSAQQFSDYHSELNMSSLELGDSALYFCASSPGGANVLTFGAGSRLTVL.

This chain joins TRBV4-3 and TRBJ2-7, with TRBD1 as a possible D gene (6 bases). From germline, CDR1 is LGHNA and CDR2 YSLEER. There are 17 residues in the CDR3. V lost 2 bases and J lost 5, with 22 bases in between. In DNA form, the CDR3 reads TGCGCCAGCAGCCAAACCCCGAACAGGGCGGTTGCGAACGAGCAGTACTTC. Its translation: CASSQTPNRAVANEQYF.

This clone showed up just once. CDR3 DNA sequence: TGTGCCAGCAGCTTAACGGGCTCTCGAGCTTTCTTT. Residues: CASSLTGSRAFF. V gene TRBV7-3 combines with J gene TRBJ1-1, with no clear D. The CDR3 covers 12 residues. V was shortened by 0 bases and J by 10 bases, with 9 bases between the two germline ends. Per the germline V gene, CDR1 is SGHTA and CDR2 is FQGTGA.

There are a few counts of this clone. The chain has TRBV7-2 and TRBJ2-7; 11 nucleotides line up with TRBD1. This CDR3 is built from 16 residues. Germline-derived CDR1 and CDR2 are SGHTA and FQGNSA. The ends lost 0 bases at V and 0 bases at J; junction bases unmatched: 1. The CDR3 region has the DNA TGTGCCAGCAGCTTAGCCGGGACAGGGGGCTCCTACGAGCAGTACTTC. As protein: CASSLAGTGGSYEQYF.

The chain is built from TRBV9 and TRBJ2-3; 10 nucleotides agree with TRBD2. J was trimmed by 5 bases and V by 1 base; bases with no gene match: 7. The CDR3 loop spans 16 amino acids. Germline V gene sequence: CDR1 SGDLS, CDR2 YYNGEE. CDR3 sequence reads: CASSVRAGGPVDTQYF. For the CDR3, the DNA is TGTGCCAGCAGCGTACGAGCGGGAGGGCCAGTAGATACGCAGTATTTT.

In nucleotides, the CDR3 is TGTGCCAGCAGTGAGCAGTACCAAGAGACCCAGTACTTC. Amino acids: CASSEQYQETQYF. The gene calls are TRBV2 and TRBJ2-5; no clear D gene. V lost 3 bases to trimming and J lost 0 bases, with 5 bases between them. The germline V gene encodes CDR1 SNHLY and CDR2 FYNNEI. The CDR3 has 13 residues.

The CDR3 DNA reads as TGTGCCAGCAGTTTAAACAGGGGGCTGGTTGGCACTGAAGCTTTCTTT. It is translated as CASSLNRGLVGTEAFF. The chain combines TRBV28 with TRBJ1-1; 9 bases are shared with TRBD1. This CDR3 is 16 amino acids long. In germline, CDR1 is MDHEN, CDR2 SYDVKM. V shed 2 bases, J shed 4 bases, and the junction held 8 bases outside the gene matches.